Below, 28 T cell receptor beta chains from the same sample are listed, as sequenced in a study of metastatic and nonmetastatic thyroid tumors. TCRdb ran MiXCR on the PCR reads. The profile shows 15,000 to 25,000 clones, 37% of them singletons. No patient had received any treatment before thyroid surgery. Source material: tumor tissue. The receptor source for this set is a female donor with papillary thyroid cancer or a benign thyroid nodule (not recorded which). Some clones in this sample may be carry-over from other donors' samples.

As to this clone: Compared with germline, one end of the junction differs, possibly owing to a read error. This sequence joins TRBV6-1 and TRBJ1-2; D perhaps matches TRBD1 (5 bases). Germline CDR1 reads MNHNS; CDR2 reads SASEGT. CDR3 length: 15 residues. This CDR3 reads CAISEAQYRLNGYTF. The CDR3 DNA sequence: TGTGCCATCAGTGAAGCGCAATACAGGCTCAATGGCTACACCTTC.

The CDR3 DNA is TGCAGTGCTAGGGCCCGGACAGAGGAGCAGTACTTC. Translating gives CSARARTEEQYF. The chain uses TRBV20-1 and TRBJ2-7, with D possibly being TRBD1 (6 bases). This CDR3 has 12 residues. Germline CDR1 DFQATT, CDR2 SNEGSKA (reference sequence). Trimming stripped 3 bases from V and 7 bases from J, with 13 bases between.

This clone was counted between two and nine times. The chain couples TRBV27 to TRBJ2-7; 7 bases agree with TRBD1. The CDR3 covers 15 residues. V dropped 5 bases and J dropped 4; count of bases not matched to a gene: 11. The V gene's germline CDR1 is MNHEY and CDR2 SMNVEV (reference sequence). The CDR3 DNA is TGTGCCAGCAGTCAAAACCGGGACAGTCTTTACGAGCAGTACTTC. This codes for CASSQNRDSLYEQYF.

The J gene is TRBJ2-7, the V gene TRBV7-9, with D unresolved. The V and J ends lost 1 base and 5 bases respectively, with 6 bases between them. The germline gives CDR1 SEHNR, CDR2 FQNEAQ (reference sequence). The CDR3 spans 12 residues. The CDR3 reads CASSLEADEQYF. DNA of the CDR3: TGTGCCAGCAGCTTAGAGGCTGACGAGCAGTACTTC.

This chain connects TRBV7-8 to TRBJ1-2; TRBD1 is a possible D gene (6 bases). Trimming shortened V by 1 base and J by 9 bases, and 12 bases separated the two germline ends. The CDR3 sequence is 13 residues long. Germline-derived CDR1 and CDR2 are SGHVS and FQNEAQ. CDR3 sequence: CASSLGTDYRYTF. In nucleotides, the CDR3 is TGTGCCAGCAGCTTAGGGACAGATTATCGCTACACCTTC.

In nucleotides, the CDR3 is TGTGCCAGCAGCGTAGGGGGCGAGCAGTACTTC. As protein: CASSVGGEQYF. The rearrangement joins TRBV7-9 to TRBJ2-7; weak D call: TRBD1 (6 bases). The CDR3 extends over 11 amino acids. CDR1 is SEHNR, CDR2 FQNEAQ, per germline (reference sequence). V lost 5 bases and J lost 6, with 8 bases in between. The full variable domain, with the rest looked up from reference TRBV7-9 and TRBJ2-7, is DTGVSQNPRHKITKRGQNVTFRCDPISEHNRLYWYRQTLGQGPEFLTYFQNEAQLEKSRLLSDRFSAERPKGSFSTLEIQRTEQGDSAMYLCASSVGGEQYFGPGTRLTVT.

V usage is TRBV3-1 and J usage is TRBJ1-2, with no clear D. The germline V and J ends were trimmed by 1 base and 3 bases, with 9 bases remaining between them. The CDR3 contains 14 residues. Germline V gives CDR1 LGHDT, CDR2 YNNKEL (reference sequence). CDR3 DNA sequence: TGTGCCAGCAGCCAAGGGAGCCTTGACTATGGCTACACCTTC. As protein: CASSQGSLDYGYTF.

J is TRBJ1-2 and V is TRBV11-2; a weak D match, TRBD1 (6 bases). The CDR3 runs to 12 residues. V was pared by 6 bases and J by 7 bases, with 12 bases between. Germline assignment: CDR1 SGHAT and CDR2 FQNNGV. The CDR3 loop reads CASRSGETGYTF. CDR3 nucleotide sequence: TGTGCCAGCAGATCAGGGGAGACTGGCTACACCTTC.

This chain links TRBV3-1 with TRBJ2-1, with a tentative D call TRBD2 (6 bases). Between the trimmed V and J ends, which lost 1 base and 9 bases, there was a span of 7 bases. The length of the CDR3 is 12 residues. Germline assignment: CDR1 LGHDT and CDR2 YNNKEL (reference sequence). This CDR3 is CASSQGEVEQFF. The CDR3 DNA follows: TGTGCCAGCAGCCAAGGGGAGGTTGAGCAGTTCTTC.

This rearrangement joins TRBV11-1 to TRBJ1-1; D is ambiguous. V was shortened by 5 bases and J by 9 bases, with 13 bases between the two germline ends. This CDR3 is built from 12 residues. CDR1 is SGHAT and CDR2 is FQDESV in the germline V gene (reference sequence). The CDR3 sequence is CASSVLQGKAFF. CDR3 sequence (DNA): TGTGCCAGCAGCGTTCTTCAAGGAAAAGCTTTCTTT.

This rearrangement joins TRBV20-1 to TRBJ1-4; D is unclear. In germline, CDR1 is DFQATT, CDR2 SNEGSKA (reference sequence). Between the trimmed V and J ends, which lost 0 bases and 3 bases, there was a span of 8 bases. CDR3 length equals 14 residues. The chain's CDR3 is CSARDPEANEKLFF. CDR3 in DNA: TGCAGTGCTAGAGATCCGGAGGCTAATGAAAAACTGTTTTTT.

V usage is TRBV6-5 and J usage is TRBJ2-7; perhaps TRBD2 as D (5 bases). Germline V gene sequence: CDR1 MNHEY, CDR2 SVGAGI. V was clipped by 4 bases and J by 7 bases, with 20 bases between them. The CDR3 has 15 amino acids. CDR3 nucleotide sequence: TGTGCCAGCAGTTCGGACGGCGGTCTGGGGAGAGAGCAGTACTTC. Its protein product is CASSSDGGLGREQYF.

The V gene is TRBV6-7, the J gene TRBJ2-3; 12 bases are shared with TRBD2. TRBV6-7 is an open reading frame whose function is uncertain. J lost 7 bases, V lost 9 bases, and 8 bases had no gene match. The CDR3 consists of 14 residues. In nucleotides, the CDR3 is TGTGCCAGTCTTGGACTAGCGGGAACAAATACGCAGTATTTT. Protein: CASLGLAGTNTQYF.

The V and J genes are TRBV19 and TRBJ2-1, with 9 bases fitting TRBD2. The CDR3 loop spans 14 amino acids. Trimming removed 1 base from V and 8 bases from J; junction bases left unmatched: 3. CDR1 is LNHDA and CDR2 is SQIVND in the germline V gene (reference sequence). The CDR3 protein is CASSIVSGRYEQFF. The CDR3 region has the DNA TGTGCCAGTAGTATAGTCAGCGGGAGGTATGAGCAGTTCTTC.

This chain joins TRBV6-1 and TRBJ1-2, with D hard to call. CDR3 length equals 12 residues. Germline lookup yields CDR1 MNHNS and CDR2 SASEGT. The V gene lost 4 bases and the J gene lost 5 bases, with 8 bases spanning the gap. The CDR3 reads CASSGRGYGYTF. The CDR3 bases are TGTGCCAGCAGTGGCCGGGGTTATGGCTACACCTTC.

The V and J genes are TRBV20-1 and TRBJ2-3, with D perhaps TRBD1 (7 bases). CDR1 and CDR2 (germline): DFQATT, SNEGSKA (reference sequence). Trimming took 2 bases from V and 6 from J, leaving 33 bases between them. This CDR3 has 20 amino acids. CDR3 coding DNA: TGCAGTGCTAGAAGCAGGGGACTTGCCTCTCACAGGGGAACACGCGATACGCAGTATTTT. Translated, it gives CSARSRGLASHRGTRDTQYF.

The chain uses TRBV19 and TRBJ2-2; 9 positions agree with TRBD1. This CDR3 is 14 amino acids long. Losses at the gene ends were 10 bases for V and 2 bases for J; bases not matched to a gene: 5. Germline V gene sequence: CDR1 LNHDA, CDR2 SQIVND (reference sequence). As DNA, the CDR3 is TGTGCCACATCGGACAGGGGCAACACCGGGGAGCTGTTTTTT. It is translated as CATSDRGNTGELFF.

J is TRBJ1-3 and V is TRBV6-1; no reliable D call. The CDR3 length is 13 residues. Trimming cost V 10 bases and J 3 bases, with 13 bases left between them. Germline V gene data show CDR1 as MNHNS and CDR2 as SASEGT. The CDR3 reads CATLVQGGNTIYF. As DNA, the CDR3 is TGTGCCACCCTCGTGCAAGGTGGAAACACCATATATTTT.

This clone appeared once. The genes are TRBV7-9 and TRBJ2-7, with TRBD1 matching over 9 bases. The CDR3 runs 15 residues. V lost 3 bases, J lost 3 bases, and 6 bases stayed unmatched. CDR1 and CDR2 from the germline V gene are SEHNR and FQNEAQ (reference sequence). The CDR3 sequence: CASSFPGTGFYEQYF. The CDR3 nucleotides are TGTGCCAGCAGCTTTCCGGGGACAGGGTTCTACGAGCAGTACTTC.

This chain joins TRBV29-1 and TRBJ1-2, with 9 nucleotides matching TRBD1. The germline gives CDR1 SQVTM, CDR2 ANQGSEA. V trimming: 4 bases; J trimming: 5 bases; junction bases outside the gene matches: 5. This CDR3 is built from 13 residues. The CDR3 nucleotides read TGCAGCGTTGGAAGGGACAGGGCGTATGGCTACACCTTC. Protein sequence: CSVGRDRAYGYTF.

The V call is TRBV19, the J call TRBJ2-7, with 7 bases matching TRBD2. Germline-derived CDR1 and CDR2 are LNHDA and SQIVND (reference sequence). The CDR3 contains 14 residues. V trimming: 1 base; J trimming: 3 bases; junction bases outside the gene matches: 3. CDR3 in amino acids: CASSIGGEGYEQYF. As DNA, the CDR3 is TGTGCCAGTAGTATAGGCGGGGAGGGCTACGAGCAGTACTTC.

This clone appeared a few times. This chain links TRBV12-5 with TRBJ1-4, with 8 bases aligning to TRBD1. The CDR3 covers 16 residues. V lost 7 bases, J lost 6 bases, and 13 bases stayed unmatched. CDR1 is LGHNT and CDR2 is FRNRAP in the germline V gene. The CDR3 nucleotides read TGTGCTAGTGCTATAGACGGACAGGGTTTAGATGAAAAACTGTTTTTT. The encoded protein is CASAIDGQGLDEKLFF.

The CDR3, as DNA: TGTGCCAGCAGCGGAGGCGGGGCAAATGAGCAGTTCTTC. It yields the protein CASSGGGANEQFF. The V gene is TRBV27, the J gene TRBJ2-1; D may be TRBD2 (6 bases). This CDR3 is built from 13 residues. Germline-derived CDR1 and CDR2 are MNHEY and SMNVEV (reference sequence). V was cut by 6 bases and J by 7 bases, with 13 bases left in between.

This clone occurred a few times. The chain has TRBV20-1 and TRBJ2-7, with TRBD2 matching over 8 bases. The CDR3 is made up of 14 amino acids. The germline V gene encodes CDR1 DFQATT and CDR2 SNEGSKA (reference sequence). V lost 4 bases to trimming and J lost 6 bases; unmatched junction nucleotides: 11. The DNA for the CDR3 is TGCAGTGCTAAAAGCGGGAGCAGCTCGGGCGAGCAGTACTTC. Translating gives CSAKSGSSSGEQYF.

This chain connects TRBV6-1 to TRBJ2-7; 9 bases match TRBD1. Unmatched junction bases numbered 11, after V lost 6 bases and J lost 5 bases. Germline V gene data show CDR1 as MNHNS and CDR2 as SASEGT. This CDR3 comprises 15 residues. The CDR3 DNA reads TGTGCCAGCAGCATATCCGGGACAGGGTGGGACGAGCAGTACTTC. This gives the protein CASSISGTGWDEQYF.

This clone showed up just a few times. The V call is TRBV6-5, the J call TRBJ1-4; no clear D. CDR3 size: 14 residues. Trimming stripped 2 bases from V and 4 bases from J, with 8 bases between. The germline V gene encodes CDR1 MNHEY and CDR2 SVGAGI. CDR3 loop: CASSYNGFNEKLFF. DNA of the CDR3: TGTGCCAGCAGTTACAACGGATTTAATGAAAAACTGTTTTTT.

The J gene is TRBJ1-1, the V gene TRBV7-2, with a weak D call TRBD1 (5 bases). The CDR3 runs 13 residues. CDR1 is SGHTA and CDR2 is FQGNSA in the germline V gene. Trimming left V 7 bases short and J 0 bases short, with 9 bases between. The CDR3 spells CASTRQMNTEAFF. The CDR3 DNA sequence: TGTGCCAGCACCCGACAGATGAACACTGAAGCTTTCTTT. The full variable domain, rest sourced from reference TRBV7-2 and TRBJ1-1, is GAGVSQSPSNKVTEKGKDVELRCDPISGHTALYWYRQSLGQGLEFLIYFQGNSAPDKSGLPSDRFSAERTGGSVSTLTIQRTQQEDSAVYLCASTRQMNTEAFFGQGTRLTVV.

This clone was detected once. The chain uses TRBV20-1 and TRBJ2-7; a possible D gene is TRBD1 (6 bases). Deletions cut 6 bases from V and 0 bases from J, with 18 bases between. Per the germline V gene, CDR1 is DFQATT and CDR2 is SNEGSKA (reference sequence). This CDR3 contains 15 residues. In DNA, the CDR3 is TGCAGTGCCCAGACCCCAGGGGCTAGCTCCTACGAGCAGTACTTC. Protein product: CSAQTPGASSYEQYF.